One sample yielded the 22 T cell receptor beta chains listed below, sequenced in a study of CD8 T cells in ankylosing spondylitis (dated by TCRdb to between 2016 and 2019). The library relied on 5' RACE. TCRdb lists the instrument as Illumina HiSeq 2500. Starting from the raw public reads, TCRdb applied fastp trimming at Q25, assembled clones with MiXCR and retained in-frame beta chains. Each CDR3 protein appears once, grouped with its most common genes and DNA. In all, the sample holds under 200,000 distinct CDR3 sequences, and 10% to 15% of those were seen once. The ten largest account for 9.5% to 11% of the sample. The sequencing sample was made of blood, either unsorted or a sorted T cell fraction (not recorded which). The receptor set was obtained from a female donor with ankylosing spondylitis or in good health (not recorded which).

This clonotype was observed a few times. V and J are TRBV7-2 and TRBJ2-1; 8 positions match TRBD2. The CDR3 has 16 amino acids. The trim removed 0 bases at V and 6 bases at J, leaving 7 bases unmatched. Germline values: CDR1 SGHTA, CDR2 FQGNSA. In DNA, the CDR3 is TGTGCCAGCAGCTTAGCGCCCAGCGGGAGTTTCAATGAGCAGTTCTTC. It encodes CASSLAPSGSFNEQFF.

The genes are TRBV7-2 and TRBJ2-1, with 16 positions matching TRBD2. J lost 15 bases, V lost 5 bases, and 10 bases had no gene match. The V gene's germline CDR1 is SGHTA and CDR2 FQGNSA. The CDR3 is made up of 15 amino acids. Here the CDR3 DNA reads TGTGCCAGCAGCCAGGGTGGGACTAGCGGGAGGGCCCGGTTCTTC. Amino acid sequence: CASSQGGTSGRARFF.

This rearrangement joins TRBV6-5 to TRBJ2-2, with D unresolved. The CDR3 runs to 17 residues. Germline-derived CDR1 and CDR2 are MNHEY and SVGAGI. The V end was cut by 0 bases, the J end by 2 bases, with 13 bases between. This CDR3 reads CASSYSKGTVNTGELFF. CDR3 DNA sequence: TGTGCCAGCAGTTACTCTAAGGGTACAGTAAACACCGGGGAGCTGTTTTTT.

This clonotype was counted only a few times. The V and J genes are TRBV7-2 and TRBJ2-7; 11 bases agree with TRBD1. Trimming removed 4 bases from V and 4 bases from J; junction bases left unmatched: 0. The CDR3 has 13 residues. Germline V gene data show CDR1 as SGHTA and CDR2 as FQGNSA. The CDR3 DNA sequence: TGTGCCAGCAGCTGGGACAGGGGGTACGAGCAGTACTTC. Translation: CASSWDRGYEQYF.

The chain is built from TRBV10-2 and TRBJ2-7; D remains ambiguous. CDR3 size: 13 residues. V lost 0 bases to trimming and J lost 10 bases, with 13 bases between them. Looked up from germline, CDR1 is WSHSY and CDR2 is SAAADI. This CDR3 reads CASSESASLGQYF. CDR3 nucleotide sequence: TGCGCCAGCAGTGAGTCGGCCAGCCTGGGACAGTACTTC.

V is TRBV2 and J is TRBJ1-4; perhaps TRBD1 as D (5 bases). This CDR3 contains 17 residues. Trimming pared 0 bases from V and 8 bases from J, leaving 19 bases between. CDR1 SNHLY and CDR2 FYNNEI come from the germline V gene. CDR3 nucleotides: TGTGCCAGCAGTGAAGCCGGGGACCACCGGGAAGGGGAAAAACTGTTTTTT. Its protein is CASSEAGDHREGEKLFF.

This chain links TRBV7-3 with TRBJ1-1; possibly TRBD1 for D (5 bases). The CDR3 length is 15 residues. Germline CDR1 reads SGHTA; CDR2 reads FQGTGA. V lost 5 bases, J lost 4 bases, and 17 bases lay in between. CDR3 sequence reads: CASSPTGGTATEAFF. Here the CDR3 DNA reads TGTGCCAGCAGCCCCACCGGGGGGACGGCCACTGAAGCTTTCTTT.

In its sample, this clonotype was seen a few times. V and J are TRBV30 and TRBJ2-1; 9 bases are shared with TRBD2. V lost 7 bases to trimming and J lost 2 bases; unmatched junction nucleotides: 3. Per the germline V gene, CDR1 is GTSNPN and CDR2 is SVGIG (reference sequence). The CDR3 contains 13 residues. The CDR3 DNA reads TGTGCCTCCTTAGCGGGGGCCTACAATGAGCAGTTCTTC. It translates to CASLAGAYNEQFF.

This clonotype was seen at least ten times. The V and J genes are TRBV12-3 or TRBV12-4 and TRBJ1-3, with TRBD1 as a possible D gene (6 bases). This CDR3 region has 14 residues. V was pared by 6 bases and J by 3 bases, with 12 bases between. The DNA of the CDR3 is TGTGCCAGCAGGAATCAGGGGTTTGGAAACACCATATATTTT. This sequence encodes CASRNQGFGNTIYF.

The table lists this clonotype with many counts. V is TRBV7-2 and J is TRBJ2-7, with D possibly TRBD2 on 6 matching bases. This CDR3 contains 16 residues. The V gene lost 5 bases and the J gene lost 7 bases, with 24 bases spanning the gap. Looked up from germline, CDR1 is SGHTA and CDR2 is FQGNSA. CDR3 sequence reads: CASSASTWEVLPEQYF. For the CDR3, the DNA is TGTGCCAGCAGCGCCTCGACGTGGGAGGTACTCCCGGAGCAGTACTTC.

This clonotype came up many times. The V call is TRBV2, the J call TRBJ1-4; no clear D gene. CDR3 size: 10 residues. Trimming stripped 4 bases from V and 10 bases from J, with 4 bases between. Per germline, CDR1 SNHLY and CDR2 FYNNEI. The CDR3 sequence: CASSGVKLFF. The CDR3 DNA reads TGTGCCAGCAGTGGTGTAAAACTGTTTTTT.

This clonotype was found many times. The chain uses TRBV7-8 and TRBJ2-7; 10 bases are shared with TRBD2. Germline V lookup: CDR1 SGHVS, CDR2 FQNEAQ. The CDR3 consists of 18 residues. V was pared by 2 bases and J by 2 bases, with 12 bases of the junction left unmatched. The CDR3 sequence: CASSLSFPRLAGAYEQYF. The CDR3 coding sequence is TGTGCCAGCAGCTTAAGCTTTCCTCGGCTAGCGGGAGCCTACGAGCAGTACTTC. The variable domain in full, completed from reference TRBV7-8 and TRBJ2-7, reads GAGVSQSPRYKVAKRGQDVALRCDPISGHVSLFWYQQALGQGPEFLTYFQNEAQLDKSGLPSDRFFAERPEGSVSTLKIQRTQQEDSAVYLCASSLSFPRLAGAYEQYFGPGTRLTVT.

In this sample, this clonotype turned up many times. The rearrangement joins TRBV12-3 or TRBV12-4 to TRBJ2-2, with D unclear. V was pared by 7 bases and J by 5 bases, with 11 bases between. CDR3 length: 13 residues. CDR3 amino acids: CASKKAGTGELFF. CDR3 DNA sequence: TGTGCCAGCAAGAAGGCCGGGACCGGGGAGCTGTTTTTT.

As for this clonotype: A much larger clone lies one base from this, so it may be a read error. The J gene is TRBJ1-1, the V gene TRBV3-1; D uncertain. The CDR3 runs 14 residues. Germline CDR1 reads LGHDT; CDR2 reads YNNKEL (reference sequence). The CDR3 region is CASSQGGKNTEAIF. CDR3 in DNA: TGTGCCAGCAGCCAAGGCGGAAAGAACACTGAAGCTATCTTT. Drawing the rest from reference TRBV3-1 and TRBJ1-1, the complete variable domain is DTAVSQTPKYLVTQMGNDKSIKCEQNLGHDTMYWYKQDSKKFLKIMFSYNNKELIINETVPNRFSPKSPDKAHLNLHINSLELGDSAVYFCASSQGGKNTEAIFGQGTRLTVV.

There are many counts of this clonotype. The chain is built from TRBV10-3 and TRBJ2-7, with D possibly being TRBD1 or TRBD2 (5 bases each). The germline V gene encodes CDR1 ENHRY and CDR2 SYGVKD. Trimming took off 4 bases at V and 3 bases at J, with 19 bases between the two ends. This CDR3 comprises 16 residues. CDR3 in DNA: TGTGCCATCAGTGGTCTAACAGGCTCGGGGAACTACGAGCAGTACTTC. Residues: CAISGLTGSGNYEQYF.

In its sample, this clonotype was seen many times. V and J are TRBV5-1 and TRBJ1-3; no definite D call. Trimming stripped 2 bases from V and 0 bases from J, with 12 bases between. CDR1 is SGHRS, CDR2 YFSETQ, per germline. The CDR3 length is 16 residues. The CDR3 nucleotides read TGCGCCAGCAGCTTACGACCTTTGAACTCTGGAAACACCATATATTTT. Translating it yields CASSLRPLNSGNTIYF.

This clonotype was recorded many times. V and J are TRBV29-1 and TRBJ2-7; no definite D call. The germline V and J ends were trimmed by 4 bases and 1 base, with 8 bases remaining between them. There are 12 residues in the CDR3. The germline V gene encodes CDR1 SQVTM and CDR2 ANQGSEA. The CDR3 protein is CSVALSSYEQYF. CDR3 bases: TGCAGCGTTGCACTTTCTTCCTACGAGCAGTACTTC.

As for this clonotype: A much larger clone differs from this one at a single base, so this may be a read error. The V call is TRBV12-3 or TRBV12-4, the J call TRBJ2-5, with 7 nucleotides matching TRBD1. The trim removed 10 bases at V and 1 base at J, leaving 12 bases unmatched. The CDR3 is 15 amino acids. This CDR3 reads CANRKGQDPQETQYF. The CDR3 nucleotides are TGTGCCAACAGAAAAGGACAGGATCCCCAAGAGACCCAGTACTTC.

The chain recombines TRBV24-1 with TRBJ2-3; D is uncertain. Deletions cut 0 bases from V and 5 bases from J, with 8 bases between. Per germline, CDR1 KGHDR and CDR2 SFDVKD. This CDR3 spans 14 amino acids. The CDR3 sequence: CATSDLLQQDTQYF. The DNA of the CDR3 is TGTGCCACCAGTGATTTGCTCCAGCAAGATACGCAGTATTTT.

In the case of this clonotype: A read error may be the cause here, since a much bigger clone is one base away. The chain couples TRBV7-2 to TRBJ2-3; D possibly corresponds to TRBD2 (6 bases). There are 17 residues in the CDR3. The V gene's germline CDR1 is SGHTA and CDR2 FQGNSA. V lost 5 bases and J 0 bases, leaving 18 bases between the germline ends. The CDR3 loop is CASSGLSFLGSTDTQYF. CDR3 DNA: TGTGCCAGCAGCGGACTATCCTTTTTGGGCAGCACAGATACGCAGTATTTT.

In its sample, this clonotype was seen many times. The rearrangement links TRBV27 to TRBJ2-2; perhaps TRBD2 as D (5 bases). Germline V gives CDR1 MNHEY, CDR2 SMNVEV (reference sequence). CDR3 size: 15 residues. The V end lost 2 bases, the J end lost 4 bases, and 11 bases lay between the germline ends. The CDR3 DNA reads as TGTGCCAGCAGTTTAAGGGAGTGGGGCACCGGGGAGCTGTTTTTT. As protein: CASSLREWGTGELFF.

The chain recombines TRBV18 with TRBJ2-1; TRBD2 agrees at 11 bases. Germline V gene data show CDR1 as KGHSH and CDR2 as LQKENI. J gave up 8 bases and V 2 bases, and 11 bases lay outside the gene matches. The CDR3 has 17 amino acids. The CDR3 here is CASSPTFSGRAEYEQFF. The CDR3 nucleotides are TGTGCCAGCTCACCAACCTTTAGCGGGAGGGCCGAATATGAGCAGTTCTTC.